One and the same sample provided the 20 T cell receptor beta chains below, sequenced in a study of blood T cell repertoires in COVID-19 (dated by TCRdb to between 2020 and 2021). Libraries were built with the immunoSEQ multiplex PCR assay. TCRdb stores this immuneACCESS table with in-frame sequences only. Part of the clones is absent; in the studies checked, under half of the shortfall reflects unresolved V genes, and no reason is known for the rest. The sample table lists 200,000 to 250,000 clones, 75% to 85% of them with a count of one. The ten largest clones add up to 9.7% of the sample. Material: peripheral blood. The source is a man over 45 with active or convalescent COVID-19.

This clone was counted a single time. The genes are TRBV15 and TRBJ2-2; D might be TRBD1 (5 bases). CDR1 and CDR2 (germline): LNHNV, YYDKDF (reference sequence). The CDR3 is 16 amino acids. Trimming removed 0 bases from V and 3 bases from J, with 11 bases in between. The CDR3 nucleotides are TGTGCCACCAGCAGAGATTCCCTGGGGCACACCGGGGAGCTGTTTTTT. Translation: CATSRDSLGHTGELFF.

The chain uses TRBV18 and TRBJ1-1; D may be TRBD1 (5 bases). The CDR3 loop spans 12 amino acids. Germline V gene lookup returns CDR1 KGHSH and CDR2 LQKENI. Trimming removed 3 bases from V and 7 bases from J, with 9 bases in between. CDR3 sequence reads: CASSPRVNEAFF. CDR3 nucleotides: TGTGCCAGCTCACCCAGGGTGAATGAAGCTTTCTTT.

The CDR3 here is CASSYSKANEQFF. For the CDR3, the DNA is TGTGCCAGCAGTTACTCGAAAGCCAATGAGCAGTTCTTC. This chain uses TRBV6-2 or TRBV6-3 with TRBJ2-1; D unclear. Germline V lookup: CDR1 MNHEY, CDR2 SVGEGT. This CDR3 has 13 residues. The germline V and J ends were trimmed by 0 bases and 6 bases, with 6 bases remaining between them.

The chain uses TRBV9 and TRBJ1-2; D uncertain. V was shortened by 1 base and J by 4 bases, with 8 bases between the two germline ends. This CDR3 contains 13 residues. Germline V gene data show CDR1 as SGDLS and CDR2 as YYNGEE. Written as DNA, the CDR3 is TGTGCCAGCAGCGTAATGGAGTCCTATGGCTACACCTTC. Translation: CASSVMESYGYTF. The full variable domain, with the rest looked up from reference TRBV9 and TRBJ1-2, is DSGVTQTPKHLITATGQRVTLRCSPRSGDLSVYWYQQSLDQGLQFLIQYYNGEERAKGNILERFSAQQFPDLHSELNLSSLELGDSALYFCASSVMESYGYTFGSGTRLTVV.

The V gene is TRBV28, the J gene TRBJ1-2; D gene ambiguous. From germline, CDR1 is MDHEN and CDR2 SYDVKM. The CDR3 contains 14 residues. The V end lost 2 bases, the J end lost 5 bases, and 12 bases lay between the germline ends. CDR3 nucleotides: TGTGCCAGCAGTTTAAGAGGACTGCCGTATGGCTACACCTTC. Translating gives CASSLRGLPYGYTF.

J is TRBJ2-5 and V is TRBV3-1 (or the pseudogene TRBV3-2); 8 bases match TRBD2. This CDR3 has 16 amino acids. V shed 4 bases, J shed 5 bases, and the junction held 12 bases outside the gene matches. Germline assignment: CDR1 LGHDT and CDR2 YNNKEL (reference sequence). The CDR3 is CASSLGQRGGWETQYF. In nucleotides, the CDR3 is TGTGCCAGCAGCCTCGGCCAACGGGGGGGCTGGGAGACCCAGTACTTC.

This clone was detected only once. The genes are TRBV5-5 and TRBJ2-1, with TRBD2 matching 7 bases. J gave up 2 bases and V 3 bases, and 8 bases lay outside the gene matches. Germline CDR1 reads SGHKS; CDR2 reads YYEKEE (reference sequence). The CDR3 loop spans 16 amino acids. The CDR3 sequence is CASSSPLAGAYNEQFF. CDR3 coding DNA: TGTGCCAGCAGCTCACCTCTTGCGGGGGCCTACAATGAGCAGTTCTTC.

The CDR3 nucleotides read TGTGCCAGCAGCTTTCCCTCCTACACAGATACGCAGTATTTT. It yields the protein CASSFPSYTDTQYF. This chain uses TRBV13 with TRBJ2-3; D is unresolved. V lost 3 bases and J 2 bases, leaving 9 bases between the germline ends. The CDR3 runs to 14 residues. Germline loops: CDR1 PRHDT, CDR2 FYEKMQ (reference sequence).

The rearrangement links TRBV18 to TRBJ1-2, with 11 nucleotides matching TRBD1. This CDR3 has 15 amino acids. Germline values: CDR1 KGHSH, CDR2 LQKENI. The trim removed 4 bases at V and 4 bases at J, leaving 5 bases unmatched. The CDR3, as DNA: TGTGCCAGCTCACTTGGACAGGGGGCTCCCTATGGCTACACCTTC. It is translated as CASSLGQGAPYGYTF.

This chain uses TRBV4-3 with TRBJ2-2; D uncertain. V dropped 0 bases and J dropped 1 base, with 15 bases sitting between them. The CDR3 covers 18 residues. Germline V CDR1 and CDR2: LGHNA, YSLEER. The CDR3 DNA is TGCGCCAGCAGCCAAGAGGCGCAGGCCCGTATGAACACCGGGGAGCTGTTTTTT. Translated: CASSQEAQARMNTGELFF.

This clone has only a few counts. The chain has TRBV18 and TRBJ2-2, with D tentatively TRBD1 (6 bases). The germline V and J ends were trimmed by 8 bases and 0 bases, with 7 bases remaining between them. Germline CDR1 KGHSH, CDR2 LQKENI. The CDR3 totals 13 residues. Here the CDR3 DNA reads TGTGCCAGCCGGACAGCGAACACCGGGGAGCTGTTTTTT. Protein: CASRTANTGELFF.

J is TRBJ1-1 and V is TRBV5-8, with D tentatively TRBD1 (5 bases). Trimming pared 7 bases from V and 5 bases from J, leaving 18 bases between. This CDR3 has 14 residues. CDR1 is SGHTS, CDR2 YDEGEE, per germline. Here the CDR3 DNA reads TGTGCCAGCGATCTCCGGGGGGTATGGACTGAAGCTTTCTTT. Its protein product is CASDLRGVWTEAFF.

Comments on this clone: Within the sample, other DNA sequences also encode this same CDR3. This chain links TRBV18 with TRBJ2-7, with 7 nucleotides matching TRBD2. V gave up 3 bases and J gave up 4 bases; unmatched junction bases: 6. Per the germline V gene, CDR1 is KGHSH and CDR2 is LQKENI. The CDR3 length is 14 residues. The CDR3 nucleotides read TGTGCCAGCTCACCGCCGGGACTACCGTACGAGCAGTACTTC. Protein product: CASSPPGLPYEQYF.

This chain connects TRBV7-2 to TRBJ2-1; D gene ambiguous. CDR1 is SGHTA and CDR2 is FQGNSA in the germline V gene. V was clipped by 1 base and J by 5 bases, with 6 bases between them. The CDR3 contains 13 residues. As DNA, the CDR3 is TGTGCCAGCAGCTTAGTGGCCGACAATGAGCAGTTCTTC. Its protein is CASSLVADNEQFF.

The chain couples TRBV7-3 to TRBJ2-1; no clear D gene. Trimming left V 5 bases short and J 4 bases short, with 12 bases between. Germline V gene data show CDR1 as SGHTA and CDR2 as FQGTGA. This CDR3 is built from 14 residues. The CDR3 region is CASSPFDLYNEQFF. Written as DNA, the CDR3 is TGTGCCAGCAGCCCATTCGACTTGTACAATGAGCAGTTCTTC.

The chain has TRBV25-1 and TRBJ2-1; 10 bases map to TRBD1. The V segment lost 3 bases and the J segment 9 bases; nucleotides outside the gene matches: 8. CDR1 is MGHDK, CDR2 SYGVNS, per germline. There are 15 residues in the CDR3. The CDR3 region has the DNA TGTGCCAGCAGTGACCCGGGACAGGGGATTCGTGAGCAGTTCTTC. Residues: CASSDPGQGIREQFF.

This clone was found once. This sample includes further DNA sequences coding for the same CDR3. This chain connects TRBV24-1 to TRBJ2-5; 8 bases fit TRBD1. The junction had 7 bases not matched to a gene; V was cut back by 3 bases and J by 5 bases. This CDR3 has 15 amino acids. CDR1 is KGHDR, CDR2 SFDVKD, per germline. In DNA, the CDR3 is TGTGCCACCAGTGATCCCCAGGGGGCGGGTGAGACCCAGTACTTC. It specifies CATSDPQGAGETQYF.

The rearrangement uses TRBV5-1 and TRBJ2-3; tentatively, D is TRBD2 (5 bases). The CDR3 runs to 15 residues. Trimming shortened V by 1 base and J by 0 bases, and 9 bases separated the two germline ends. Germline V gene lookup returns CDR1 SGHRS and CDR2 YFSETQ. The CDR3 region has the DNA TGCGCCAGCAGCTTGATTAGGACTAGCACAGATACGCAGTATTTT. This codes for CASSLIRTSTDTQYF. Variable domain in full (rest from reference TRBV5-1 and TRBJ2-3): KAGVTQTPRYLIKTRGQQVTLSCSPISGHRSVSWYQQTPGQGLQFLFEYFSETQRNKGNFPGRFSGRQFSNSRSEMNVSTLELGDSALYLCASSLIRTSTDTQYFGPGTRLTVL.

This clone was recorded only once. CDR3 DNA: TGTGCCAGCAGCCAAGGACAGGGGGAAGATGGTGGCTACACCTTC. Its protein is CASSQGQGEDGGYTF. J is TRBJ1-2 and V is TRBV3-1 (or the pseudogene TRBV3-2); 9 nucleotides match TRBD1. The CDR3 runs to 15 residues. Losses at the gene ends were 1 base for V and 7 bases for J; bases not matched to a gene: 7. CDR1 is LGHDT, CDR2 YNNKEL, per germline (reference sequence).

The chain carries TRBV6-1 and TRBJ1-2; 8 bases are shared with TRBD1. V lost 9 bases and J lost 8; bases outside the gene matches: 8. The CDR3 length is 12 residues. The germline CDR1 and CDR2 sequences are MNHNS and SASEGT. The CDR3 DNA reads as TGTGCCAGTAAGACAGGGGTCGGCGGCTACACCTTC. This gives the protein CASKTGVGGYTF.